The 25 T cell receptor beta chains listed next were all sequenced from one sample in a study of spatial heterogeneity in lung cancer. In TCRdb, the 5' RACE reads were re-called with MiXCR into one record per CDR3 protein. Among roughly 80,000 distinct CDR3 sequences listed, about 7.8% were seen once. This sample's time point: sample taken at primary tumor resection. This sample comprised PBMCs, obtained at surgery. These receptors all stem from a male donor with early-stage non-small cell lung cancer.

The rearrangement links TRBV11-3 to TRBJ2-3; 7 positions match TRBD2. J was trimmed by 5 bases and V by 8 bases; bases with no gene match: 7. This CDR3 contains 13 residues. Germline CDR1 and CDR2: SGHNT and YENEEA. CDR3 protein: CASGGTTIDTQYF. The CDR3 bases are TGTGCCAGCGGCGGGACTACTATAGATACGCAGTATTTT. Full variable domain (missing parts from reference TRBV11-3 and TRBJ2-3): EAGVVQSPRYKIIEKKQPVAFWCNPISGHNTLYWYLQNLGQGPELLIRYENEEAVDDSQLPKDRFSAERLKGVDSTLKIQPAELGDSAVYLCASGGTTIDTQYFGPGTRLTVL.

This clonotype came up many times. The chain links TRBV7-7 to TRBJ2-7; D not resolved. Germline V CDR1 and CDR2: SSHAT, FNYEAQ (reference sequence). CDR3 length equals 16 residues. The germline V and J ends were trimmed by 1 base and 7 bases, with 20 bases remaining between them. The CDR3 loop reads CASSLGAPGLVGEQYF. The CDR3 DNA is TGTGCCAGCAGCTTAGGGGCCCCCGGTTTGGTAGGAGAGCAGTACTTC.

This clonotype was seen more than once but under ten times. The chain joins TRBV6-5 to TRBJ2-2, with D possibly being TRBD2 (6 bases). The CDR3 loop spans 14 amino acids. V lost 2 bases and J 4 bases, leaving 8 bases between the germline ends. Germline CDR1 MNHEY, CDR2 SVGAGI. The CDR3 DNA reads as TGTGCCAGCAGTTACACCGGGGGCACCGGGGAGCTGTTTTTT. Translation: CASSYTGGTGELFF.

The table lists this clonotype with many counts. The chain employs TRBV7-9 and TRBJ2-1; possible D gene TRBD2, 5 bases. Germline V lookup: CDR1 SEHNR, CDR2 FQNEAQ (reference sequence). Trimming took off 5 bases at V and 8 bases at J, with 10 bases between the two ends. The CDR3 consists of 12 residues. The CDR3 nucleotides are TGTGCCAGCAGCCCCGAGGGCCATGAGCAGTTCTTC. It codes for CASSPEGHEQFF. Looking up the rest from reference TRBV7-9 and TRBJ2-1 gives the full variable domain: DTGVSQNPRHKITKRGQNVTFRCDPISEHNRLYWYRQTLGQGPEFLTYFQNEAQLEKSRLLSDRFSAERPKGSFSTLEIQRTEQGDSAMYLCASSPEGHEQFFGPGTRLTVL.

The chain joins TRBV7-9 to TRBJ1-2; no reliable D call. V shed 5 bases and J shed 4 bases, with 11 bases lying between them. The CDR3 sequence is 13 residues long. CDR1 SEHNR and CDR2 FQNEAQ come from the germline V gene (reference sequence). Here the CDR3 reads CASSVRAGYGYTF. The CDR3 DNA reads TGTGCCAGCAGCGTGAGGGCTGGCTATGGCTACACCTTC.

This clonotype was counted many times. This rearrangement joins TRBV5-6 to TRBJ2-1, with 15 bases identical to TRBD2. The germline V gene encodes CDR1 SGHDT and CDR2 YYEEEE. The CDR3 consists of 17 residues. With V trimmed by 2 bases and J by 7 bases, 7 bases remained unmatched. The CDR3 reads CASSFGTSGRSQNEQFF. The CDR3 bases are TGTGCCAGCAGCTTCGGGACTAGCGGGAGGTCCCAGAATGAGCAGTTCTTC.

The chain carries TRBV12-3 or TRBV12-4 and TRBJ2-2; TRBD2 might be the D (5 bases). V lost 1 base, J lost 3 bases, and 9 bases lay in between. This CDR3 has 15 residues. The chain's CDR3 is CASSLGRRYTGELFF. Written as DNA, the CDR3 is TGTGCCAGCAGTTTAGGCCGGAGGTACACCGGGGAGCTGTTTTTT.

This clonotype was recorded at least ten times. This rearrangement joins TRBV20-1 to TRBJ2-2, with TRBD2 matching over 9 bases. The J segment lost 4 bases and the V segment lost 0 bases, leaving 9 bases of the junction unmatched. Per germline, CDR1 DFQATT and CDR2 SNEGSKA (reference sequence). The CDR3 consists of 17 residues. CDR3 sequence reads: CSARDVTGLAGTGELFF. CDR3 sequence (DNA): TGCAGTGCTAGAGATGTGACGGGACTAGCCGGCACCGGGGAGCTGTTTTTT.

V is TRBV7-9 and J is TRBJ1-4, with 8 bases fitting TRBD1. Germline values: CDR1 SEHNR, CDR2 FQNEAQ (reference sequence). Unmatched junction bases numbered 3, after V lost 3 bases and J lost 6 bases. This CDR3 is built from 14 residues. The DNA for the CDR3 is TGTGCCAGCAGCTTTACAGGGGGTGATGAAAAACTGTTTTTT. Residues: CASSFTGGDEKLFF.

In this sample, this clonotype turned up a few times. V gene TRBV4-1 combines with J gene TRBJ1-6; possibly TRBD1 for D (6 bases). The CDR3 sequence is 16 residues long. The V gene lost 1 base and the J gene lost 9 bases, with 16 bases spanning the gap. Germline V gene sequence: CDR1 MGHRA, CDR2 YSYEKL. CDR3: CASSQADRGQASPLHF. CDR3 bases: TGCGCCAGCAGCCAAGCTGACCGGGGGCAAGCTTCACCCCTCCACTTT.

In this sample, this clonotype turned up many times. Germline is not matched at one junction end, which may reflect a read error. V usage is TRBV2 and J usage is TRBJ2-5; TRBD1 matches at 8 bases. The CDR3 extends over 12 amino acids. From germline, CDR1 is SNHLY and CDR2 FYNNEI. Here the CDR3 DNA reads TGTGCCAGCAGTGGCCCCGGGACAGGTCCACACTTC. This encodes CASSGPGTGPHF.

This clonotype was seen ten or more times. The genes are TRBV5-1 and TRBJ2-3; TRBD1 matches at 7 bases. The CDR3 consists of 15 residues. Germline V gene data show CDR1 as SGHRS and CDR2 as YFSETQ. V shed 3 bases and J 1 base; nucleotides not matched to a gene: 5. The chain's CDR3 is CASSYTGQRTDTQYF. The CDR3 region has the DNA TGCGCCAGCAGCTATACGGGACAGCGCACAGATACGCAGTATTTT.

The chain joins TRBV7-9 to TRBJ1-3; 8 nucleotides match TRBD1. The CDR3 consists of 17 residues. V lost 5 bases to trimming and J lost 0 bases; unmatched junction nucleotides: 9. CDR1 is SEHNR, CDR2 FQNEAQ, per germline (reference sequence). CDR3 DNA: TGTGCCAGCAGCCAAGGGACAGGTACTATCTCTGGAAACACCATATATTTT. Protein product: CASSQGTGTISGNTIYF.

This clonotype came up many times. The gene calls are TRBV27 and TRBJ1-5, with TRBD1 as a possible D gene (6 bases). Germline V CDR1 and CDR2: MNHEY, SMNVEV (reference sequence). The CDR3 has 14 amino acids. V was pared by 2 bases and J by 5 bases, with 10 bases between. CDR3 in amino acids: CASSLIGGDQPQHF. Here the CDR3 DNA reads TGTGCCAGCAGTTTAATAGGGGGGGATCAGCCCCAGCATTTT.

This sequence joins TRBV7-2 and TRBJ2-3; no clear D gene. This CDR3 region has 12 residues. Trimming removed 3 bases at V and 3 bases at J, with 4 bases between. Germline-derived CDR1 and CDR2 are SGHTA and FQGNSA. The CDR3 nucleotides read TGTGCCAGCAGCTTCCTTACAGATACGCAGTATTTT. It codes for CASSFLTDTQYF.

The sample holds many counts of this clonotype. The CDR3 nucleotides read TGTGCCAGCAGCCAAGAGGTCGGGGACAGGAATAACTATGGCTACACCTTC. Amino acid sequence: CASSQEVGDRNNYGYTF. The chain combines TRBV4-2 with TRBJ1-2; TRBD1 matches at 8 bases. The junction had 7 bases not matched to a gene; V was cut back by 0 bases and J by 1 base. This CDR3 has 17 amino acids. The germline gives CDR1 LGHNA, CDR2 YNFKEQ.

In its sample, this clonotype was seen many times. The V gene is TRBV29-1, the J gene TRBJ2-7; D possibly matches TRBD1 or TRBD2 (5 bases each). The germline V gene has CDR1 SQVTM and CDR2 ANQGSEA. The V gene lost 3 bases and the J gene lost 0 bases, with 9 bases spanning the gap. The CDR3 consists of 13 residues. The CDR3 bases are TGCAGCGTTGACGGGGACGGCTCCTACGAGCAGTACTTC. The encoded protein is CSVDGDGSYEQYF.

This clonotype was detected ten times or more. This chain joins TRBV24-1 and TRBJ2-4, with D maybe TRBD1 (6 bases). Germline CDR1 is KGHDR and CDR2 is SFDVKD. This CDR3 comprises 14 residues. Trimming took off 4 bases at V and 6 bases at J, with 12 bases between the two ends. CDR3 region: CATSDSQGPNIQYF. The CDR3 DNA reads as TGTGCCACCAGTGACTCACAGGGCCCAAACATTCAGTACTTC.

This clonotype was observed many times. The gene calls are TRBV6-6 and TRBJ1-2; 9 positions match TRBD1. The junction had 17 bases not matched to a gene; V was cut back by 0 bases and J by 3 bases. The germline V gene encodes CDR1 MNHNY and CDR2 SVGAGI (reference sequence). This CDR3 region has 20 residues. CDR3 loop: CASSYSRDQPGQGRDYGYTF. In nucleotides, the CDR3 is TGTGCCAGCAGTTACTCGAGGGACCAACCGGGACAGGGCAGGGACTATGGCTACACCTTC.

This clonotype was seen more than once but under ten times. V gene TRBV9 combines with J gene TRBJ1-2, with D uncertain. V was clipped by 0 bases and J by 4 bases, with 13 bases between them. The CDR3 contains 15 residues. Per the germline V gene, CDR1 is SGDLS and CDR2 is YYNGEE. The CDR3 DNA reads as TGTGCCAGCAGCGTAGCCCCCTCTGACATCTATGGCTACACCTTC. It is translated as CASSVAPSDIYGYTF.

This clonotype was recorded many times. The chain carries TRBV12-3 or TRBV12-4 and TRBJ1-2; a weak D match, TRBD1 (5 bases). The ends were cut back, 2 bases at V and 7 bases at J, with 8 bases in the middle. The length of the CDR3 is 12 residues. The CDR3: CASSLSGTGYTF. The CDR3 region has the DNA TGTGCCAGCAGTTTATCCGGGACTGGCTACACCTTC.

The chain links TRBV6-6 to TRBJ1-1; 9 nucleotides agree with TRBD1. V lost 7 bases, J lost 5 bases, and 8 bases stayed unmatched. There are 14 residues in the CDR3. The germline V gene encodes CDR1 MNHNY and CDR2 SVGAGI (reference sequence). CDR3 DNA: TGTGCCAGCACTCACGGGACAGGGCTAACTGAAGCTTTCTTT. It is translated as CASTHGTGLTEAFF.

In its sample, this clonotype was seen many times. The rearrangement uses TRBV20-1 and TRBJ2-1, with 12 bases identical to TRBD2. The germline V gene has CDR1 DFQATT and CDR2 SNEGSKA (reference sequence). There are 15 residues in the CDR3. Trimming cost V 5 bases and J 7 bases; bases outside gene matches: 9. CDR3 bases: TGCAGTGCTGGCTCGACTAGCGGGAGCGGTAATGAGCAGTTCTTC. Protein product: CSAGSTSGSGNEQFF.

This clonotype has a count of ten or more. The genes are TRBV29-1 and TRBJ2-1, with D perhaps given as TRBD1 or TRBD2 (6 bases each). The germline gives CDR1 SQVTM, CDR2 ANQGSEA. This CDR3 comprises 13 residues. V lost 4 bases and J 4 bases, leaving 11 bases between the germline ends. CDR3 DNA sequence: TGCAGCGTTGCCGGGGGCAGGTACAATGAGCAGTTCTTC. This codes for CSVAGGRYNEQFF.

The table lists this clonotype with many counts. The chain couples TRBV20-1 to TRBJ1-5; no firm D call. The CDR3 consists of 16 residues. Trimming left V 0 bases short and J 4 bases short, with 16 bases between. The V gene's germline CDR1 is DFQATT and CDR2 SNEGSKA (reference sequence). CDR3 in amino acids: CSARDSPADPNQPQHF. CDR3 bases: TGCAGTGCTAGAGATTCCCCAGCAGACCCTAATCAGCCCCAGCATTTT.